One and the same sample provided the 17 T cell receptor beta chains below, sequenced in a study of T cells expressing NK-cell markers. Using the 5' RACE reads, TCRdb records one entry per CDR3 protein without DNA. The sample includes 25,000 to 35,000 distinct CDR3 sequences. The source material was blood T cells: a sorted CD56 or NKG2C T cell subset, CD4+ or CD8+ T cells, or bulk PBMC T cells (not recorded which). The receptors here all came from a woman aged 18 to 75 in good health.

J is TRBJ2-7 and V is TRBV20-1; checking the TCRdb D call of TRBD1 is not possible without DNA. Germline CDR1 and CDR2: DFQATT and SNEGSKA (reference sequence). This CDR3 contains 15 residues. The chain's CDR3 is CSARDLRRDAYEQYF.

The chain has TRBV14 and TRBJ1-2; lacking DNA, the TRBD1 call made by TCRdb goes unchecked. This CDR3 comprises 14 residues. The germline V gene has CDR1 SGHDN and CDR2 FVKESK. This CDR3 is CASSVRTEFYGYTF.

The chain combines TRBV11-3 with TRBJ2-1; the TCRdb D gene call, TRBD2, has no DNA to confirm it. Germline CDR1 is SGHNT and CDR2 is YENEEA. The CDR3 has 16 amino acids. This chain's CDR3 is CASSLGAGGFYNEQFF.

The CDR3 here is CASSQGTVGNTEAFF. The chain joins TRBV4-1 to TRBJ1-1; TCRdb reports TRBD1, a call that lacks DNA to check it against. The CDR3 is made up of 15 amino acids. The germline V gene encodes CDR1 MGHRA and CDR2 YSYEKL.

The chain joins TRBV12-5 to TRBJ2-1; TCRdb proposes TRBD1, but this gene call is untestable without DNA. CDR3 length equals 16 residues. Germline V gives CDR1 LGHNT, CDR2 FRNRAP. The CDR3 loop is CASGPSGTGGYNEQFF.

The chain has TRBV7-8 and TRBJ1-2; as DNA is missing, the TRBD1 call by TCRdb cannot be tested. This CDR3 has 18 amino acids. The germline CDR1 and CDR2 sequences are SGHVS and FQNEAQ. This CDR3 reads CASSLASPGQGAAYGYTF.

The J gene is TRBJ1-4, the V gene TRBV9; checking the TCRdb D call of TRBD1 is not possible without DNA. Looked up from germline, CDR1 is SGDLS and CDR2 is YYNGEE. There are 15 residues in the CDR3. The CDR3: CASSATGATNEKLFF.

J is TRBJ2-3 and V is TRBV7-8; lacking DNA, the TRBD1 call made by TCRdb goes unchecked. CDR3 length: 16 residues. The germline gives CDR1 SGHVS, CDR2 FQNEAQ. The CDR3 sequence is CASSLARGGNTDTQYF.

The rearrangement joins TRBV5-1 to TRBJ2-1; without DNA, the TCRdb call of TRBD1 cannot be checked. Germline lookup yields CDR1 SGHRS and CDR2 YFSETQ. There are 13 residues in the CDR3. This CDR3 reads CASSHIPGDEQFF.

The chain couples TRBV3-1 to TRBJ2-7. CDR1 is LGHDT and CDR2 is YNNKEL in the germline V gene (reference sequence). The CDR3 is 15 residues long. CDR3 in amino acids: CASSQAWRTPYEQYF.

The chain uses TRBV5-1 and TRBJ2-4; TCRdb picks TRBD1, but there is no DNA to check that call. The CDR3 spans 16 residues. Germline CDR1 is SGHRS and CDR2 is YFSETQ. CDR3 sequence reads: CASSPLLKSAKNIQYF.

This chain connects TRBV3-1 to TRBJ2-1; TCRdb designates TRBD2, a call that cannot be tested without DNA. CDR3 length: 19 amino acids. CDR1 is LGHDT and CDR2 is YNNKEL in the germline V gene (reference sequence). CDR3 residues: CASSQRWGPPGTSYNEQFF.

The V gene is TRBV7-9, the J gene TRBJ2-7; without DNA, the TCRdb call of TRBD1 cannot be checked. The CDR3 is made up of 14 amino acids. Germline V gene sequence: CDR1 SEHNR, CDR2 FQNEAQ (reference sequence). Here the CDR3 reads CASSPSGQGYEQYF.

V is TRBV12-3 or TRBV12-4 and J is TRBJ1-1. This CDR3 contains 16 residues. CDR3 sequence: CASSPPPGVMNTEAFF.

CDR3 amino acids: CASSKAGSESYEQYF. The genes are TRBV21-1 and TRBJ2-7; the TCRdb call, TRBD2, lacks DNA for checking. TRBV21-1 is assigned pseudogene status. CDR3 length equals 15 residues.

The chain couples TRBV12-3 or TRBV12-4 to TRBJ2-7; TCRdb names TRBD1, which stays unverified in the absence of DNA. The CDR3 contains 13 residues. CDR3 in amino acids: CASKDSTGHEQYF.

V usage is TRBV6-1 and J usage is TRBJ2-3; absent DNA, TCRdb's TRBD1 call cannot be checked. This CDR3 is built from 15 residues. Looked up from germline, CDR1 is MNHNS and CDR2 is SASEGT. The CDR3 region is CASSEIRGGTDTQYF.